This TCR beta chain was observed in a study of T-cell memory formation after mild COVID-19. Study-level information: Clusters were largely donor specific.

CDR3 length: 19 amino acids. Germline V gene data show CDR1 as SGHTA and CDR2 as FQGNSA. V shed 1 base and J 0 bases; nucleotides not matched to a gene: 9. TCR alpha and TCR beta cDNA libraries with sample barcodes and UMIs came from 5'RACE using constant-segment primers. TCRdb processed the 5' RACE reads anew with MiXCR; each CDR3 protein has one entry. The sample lists about 110,000 distinct CDR3 sequences; approximately 15% were seen once. Ten or more counts support this clonotype. The antigen is undetermined. Study outcomes and limitations: Whereas later expanders leaned CD4+, clones contracting day 15 to 85 showed a balanced CD4/CD8 makeup. Contracting CD8+ clones were enriched in EMRA, CD4+ mainly in CM and EM.

The specimen was PBMCs or a T cell subset sorted from them (not recorded which). This TCR came from a young man who had mild COVID-19 (a few samples of this study predate the infection). Cell type and time point are not known. This chain joins TRBV7-2 and TRBJ2-3, with 11 bases that match TRBD2. In DNA form, the CDR3 reads TGTGCCAGCAGCTTAGTGCCACTAGCGGGAGTTTCTAGCACAGATACGCAGTATTTT. It translates to CASSLVPLAGVSSTDTQYF.